This T cell receptor (beta chain) was sequenced in a study of blood T cell repertoires in COVID-19. Study as a whole: PBMCs, B-cell-depleted T cells, or T cells were the source of the cDNA or gDNA that made up the material.

Here immunoSEQ multiplex PCR was the method, and the copy in TCRdb shows in-frame clones only, minus some. The table has some 240,000 clones, more than 75% seen once; the top ten hold about 7%. In the 2 weeks before study entry, exposed participants met a COVID-19 case, which was PCR-confirmed or clinician-diagnosed. This clone was recorded only once. Germline CDR1 is MNHEY and CDR2 is SMNVEV (reference sequence). V lost 4 bases and J lost 2; bases outside the gene matches: 9. The CDR3 has 16 amino acids. The clonotype was recovered from a woman between 50 and 59 years old who had been exposed to COVID-19. The sample taken for sequencing was PBMCs or T cells enriched from blood (not recorded which). The chain couples TRBV27 to TRBJ1-2; TRBD1 matches 8 bases. CDR3 sequence (DNA): TGTGCCAGCAGTTCGGGACAGGCGACCTCGAACTATGGCTACACCTTC. It codes for CASSSGQATSNYGYTF.